This TCR beta chain was recovered during a study of HIV-infected children after antiretroviral therapy interruption. Treatment meaning: PENTA 11 planned treatment interruption arm or continuous ART arm. Sorting from thawed PBMCs isolated naive CD4+ CD45RA+ CD45RO- T cells. This clonotype was found many times. Unique molecular identifiers were included in an RNA-based 3' RACE TCR library. One entry per CDR3 protein results from TCRdb running MiXCR on the 3' RACE reads. The sample contains about 89,000 distinct CDR3 sequences, around 6.9% of which appear only once. This CDR3 comprises 15 residues. With 5 bases removed from V and 0 bases from J, the gap between germline ends came to 14 bases.

The sequence was collected from a pool of human donors with HIV. V usage is TRBV12-3 or TRBV12-4 and J usage is TRBJ2-7; possible D gene TRBD1, 5 bases. The sample consisted of CD45RA+ CD4+ T cells from PBMCs, pooled from several time points, taken from a donor given antiretroviral therapy, either interrupted or continuous. Described subset: naive CD4+ CD45RA+ CD45RO- T cells. Written as DNA, the CDR3 is TGTGCCAGCAGTCCCCAAGGGGCAGCCTCCTACGAGCAGTACTTC. Encoded protein: CASSPQGAASYEQYF.